Sequencing of this T cell receptor beta chain was carried out in a study of T cells in Graves' hyperthyroidism and ophthalmopathy. This clonotype was detected only a few times. RNA transcripts yielded amplified TCR beta CDR3 regions. TCR CDR3 regions were first amplified by RT-PCR with HTBI primers. A single record per CDR3 protein comes from TCRdb applying MiXCR to the multiplex PCR reads. The data hold some 490,000 distinct CDR3 sequences, with approximately 16% observed a single time. Trimming took 1 base from V and 4 from J, leaving 8 bases between them. This CDR3 comprises 13 residues. CDR1 DFQATT and CDR2 SNEGSKA come from the germline V gene (reference sequence).

Sequencing input: blood. The TCR comes from a woman younger than 45 with Graves' ophthalmopathy. The rearrangement links TRBV20-1 to TRBJ1-5, with D perhaps TRBD1 (6 bases). The CDR3 protein is CSARGGLNQPQHF. The DNA of the CDR3 is TGCAGTGCTAGAGGGGGGCTAAATCAGCCCCAGCATTTT.